This entry concerns a single T cell receptor (beta chain). The sample is drawn from a study of blood T cell repertoires in COVID-19. Study-level information: The origin of the acute and convalescent COVID-19 samples was the United States, Italy and Spain. T cells, B-cell-depleted T cells, or PBMCs provided the cDNA or gDNA that served as material.

Germline CDR1 reads MDHEN; CDR2 reads SYDVKM. The ends lost 8 bases at V and 4 bases at J; junction bases unmatched: 5. The CDR3 is made up of 13 amino acids. Per the authors' pipeline: Amplification of reference gene primers provided the estimated nucleated cell counts. Libraries were prepared by immunoSEQ multiplex PCR; TCRdb keeps only in-frame clonotypes and omits some of them. V and J calls and clone size are those listed in that table; D and trimming were worked out from the DNA. The table shows about 48,000 clones, with 87% occurring only once. The sample comprised peripheral blood. The V call is TRBV28, the J call TRBJ1-1, with 9 positions matching TRBD1. The receptor comes from a human donor in a cohort sampled during active COVID-19. The CDR3 loop reads CASLRDRVTEAFF. The CDR3 bases are TGTGCCAGCCTCCGGGACAGGGTCACTGAAGCTTTCTTT. The full variable domain, completed using reference TRBV28 and TRBJ1-1, is DVKVTQSSRYLVKRTGEKVFLECVQDMDHENMFWYRQDPGLGLRLIYFSYDVKMKEKGDIPEGYSVSREKKERFSLILESASTNQTSMYLCASLRDRVTEAFFGQGTRLTVV.